The source of this T cell receptor beta chain is a study of beta chain features in type 1 diabetes. Study information: Examination of sorted cells across all samples involved 90 million to 120 million cells.

A single heparinised blood sample, averaging around 0.11 L, was obtained per donor. CD4+ naive, central memory, regulatory and stem cell-like memory subsets were isolated by sorting on CD45RO/CCR7/CD25/CD127/CD95/CD27. The sample holds a few counts of this clone. CDR1 SGHTA and CDR2 FQGNSA come from the germline V gene. With V trimmed by 7 bases and J by 0 bases, 11 bases remained unmatched. This CDR3 has 19 residues. As every portion of the isolated RNA was reverse transcribed, the sequencing read expressed TCRB transcripts. The data were produced by immunoSEQ multiplex PCR, yet TCRdb's version contains in-frame clones alone and is incomplete. The table lists about half a million clones, roughly 10% of them singletons, with less than 0.06% in the top ten.

This receptor was taken from a woman aged 18 to 35 in good health. The rearrangement links TRBV7-2 to TRBJ2-4; 14 bases align to TRBD2. Material for sequencing was naive CD4+ T cells from blood. CDR3 loop: CASTLGLAGGSLAKNIQYF. In nucleotides, the CDR3 is TGTGCCAGCACCCTCGGACTAGCGGGAGGAAGTCTAGCCAAAAACATTCAGTACTTC.